The 22 T cell receptor beta chains below were found in one sample sequenced in a study of cytomegalovirus exposure and HLA in healthy donors. Use of 60 Vbeta and 13 Jbeta primers characterized the PCR. The data were produced by immunoSEQ multiplex PCR, yet TCRdb's version contains in-frame clones alone and is incomplete. The table shows approximately 120,000 clones, with 70% to 80% occurring only once. Sequencing used PBMCs. The receptor set was obtained from a human donor in good health.

The J gene is TRBJ1-2, the V gene TRBV20-1; D is unclear. Germline-derived CDR1 and CDR2 are DFQATT and SNEGSKA (reference sequence). Between the trimmed V and J ends, which lost 6 bases and 8 bases, there was a span of 10 bases. There are 10 residues in the CDR3. The CDR3 nucleotides read TGCAGTGCGACCGGGGAGGGCTACACCTTC. It is translated as CSATGEGYTF.

This clone occurred a few times. V gene TRBV5-4 combines with J gene TRBJ1-1; D is ambiguous. CDR3 length: 11 amino acids. Between the trimmed V and J ends, which lost 2 bases and 4 bases, there was a span of 3 bases. CDR1 and CDR2 from the germline V gene are SGHNT and YYREEE (reference sequence). This chain's CDR3 is CASSFRTEAFF. CDR3 nucleotides: TGTGCCAGCAGCTTCCGCACTGAAGCTTTCTTT.

The V call is TRBV5-1, the J call TRBJ2-1, with D possibly being TRBD2 (5 bases). The ends were cut back, 0 bases at V and 8 bases at J, with 9 bases in the middle. The CDR3 covers 13 residues. Germline V lookup: CDR1 SGHRS, CDR2 YFSETQ. The CDR3 sequence: CASSLDGNDEQFF. CDR3 nucleotides: TGCGCCAGCAGCTTGGACGGGAATGATGAGCAGTTCTTC.

DNA of the CDR3: TGTGCCAGCAGCTTTCGGGCCCCGGACACCTACGAGCAGTACTTC. Its translation: CASSFRAPDTYEQYF. J is TRBJ2-5 and V is TRBV5-6, with D perhaps matching TRBD1 (5 bases). The DNA end is more similar to TRBJ2-7, so the J call may be wrong. From germline, CDR1 is SGHDT and CDR2 YYEEEE. The CDR3 has 15 amino acids.

There are a few counts of this clone. A junction boundary mismatches the germline segment, possibly from a read error. The chain has TRBV7-9 and TRBJ2-1, with 9 bases aligning to TRBD2. Germline V gene sequence: CDR1 SEHNR, CDR2 FQNEAQ (reference sequence). CDR3 length: 17 residues. The CDR3 nucleotides read TGTTCCAGCAGCCACCGCCCTCTAGCGGGGTTATACAATGAGCAGTTCTTC. Translated: CSSSHRPLAGLYNEQFF.

The chain recombines TRBV19 with TRBJ2-2, with D perhaps matching TRBD2 (6 bases). V was clipped by 3 bases and J by 0 bases, with 8 bases between them. The CDR3 length is 15 residues. CDR1 and CDR2 from the germline V gene are LNHDA and SQIVND (reference sequence). The CDR3 protein is CASSIQRANTGELFF. Here the CDR3 DNA reads TGTGCCAGTAGTATCCAGCGGGCGAACACCGGGGAGCTGTTTTTT. Using reference TRBV19 and TRBJ2-2 for the parts outside the CDR3, the full variable domain is DGGITQSPKYLFRKEGQNVTLSCEQNLNHDAMYWYRQDPGQGLRLIYYSQIVNDFQKGDIAEGYSVSREKKESFPLTVTSAQKNPTAFYLCASSIQRANTGELFFGEGSRLTVL.

This chain connects TRBV19 to TRBJ1-1; D might be TRBD1 (5 bases). The CDR3 runs 15 residues. V lost 1 base and J 1 base, leaving 10 bases between the germline ends. CDR1 and CDR2 (germline): LNHDA, SQIVND (reference sequence). The CDR3: CASSIGGRANTEAFF. The CDR3, as DNA: TGTGCCAGTAGTATAGGGGGCAGGGCGAACACTGAAGCTTTCTTT.

The chain links TRBV7-9 to TRBJ2-3; possibly TRBD1 for D (7 bases). Germline assignment: CDR1 SEHNR and CDR2 FQNEAQ (reference sequence). Trimming removed 1 base from V and 2 bases from J, with 16 bases in between. This CDR3 comprises 17 residues. The CDR3 sequence is CASSLGRGQVLTDTQYF. The CDR3 coding sequence is TGTGCCAGCAGCTTAGGGAGGGGGCAGGTTCTCACAGATACGCAGTATTTT.

Only a few counts were recorded for this clone. V usage is TRBV15 and J usage is TRBJ1-5; D is unresolved. CDR1 and CDR2 from the germline V gene are LNHNV and YYDKDF (reference sequence). Trimming left V 0 bases short and J 5 bases short, with 8 bases between. The CDR3 has 14 amino acids. CDR3 region: CATSRDRVDQPQHF. Written as DNA, the CDR3 is TGTGCCACCAGCAGAGATAGAGTTGATCAGCCCCAGCATTTT.

V gene TRBV2 combines with J gene TRBJ2-1; tentatively, D is TRBD2 (6 bases). The CDR3 runs 16 residues. Looked up from germline, CDR1 is SNHLY and CDR2 is FYNNEI. V was clipped by 6 bases and J by 0 bases, with 15 bases between them. CDR3 bases: TGTGCCAGCAGGGCCCTTCCTAGCGCCTCCTACAATGAGCAGTTCTTC. As protein: CASRALPSASYNEQFF.

V usage is TRBV2 and J usage is TRBJ1-5; 9 positions agree with TRBD1. The CDR3 consists of 15 residues. CDR1 and CDR2 from the germline V gene are SNHLY and FYNNEI. The junction had 4 bases not matched to a gene; V was cut back by 4 bases and J by 3 bases. CDR3 DNA sequence: TGTGCCAGCAGTGTGGACAGGGGACCCAATCAGCCCCAGCATTTT. Protein product: CASSVDRGPNQPQHF.

The J gene is TRBJ1-5, the V gene TRBV4-3; D is uncertain. With 0 bases removed from V and 2 bases from J, the gap between germline ends came to 5 bases. Germline assignment: CDR1 LGHNA and CDR2 YSLEER. The CDR3 extends over 14 amino acids. CDR3 loop: CASSQDLGNQPQHF. CDR3 nucleotide sequence: TGCGCCAGCAGCCAAGATCTCGGCAATCAGCCCCAGCATTTT.

With regard to this clone: One end of the junction does not line up with germline, which may come from a read error. Other DNA sequences within the sample encode an identical CDR3. This chain uses TRBV27 with TRBJ2-7; 7 nucleotides match TRBD2. CDR3 length: 16 amino acids. Germline V gene sequence: CDR1 MNHEY, CDR2 SMNVEV (reference sequence). The CDR3 loop is CASSPILAEPSYEQYF. The CDR3 DNA sequence: TGTGCCAGCAGTCCTATTCTAGCGGAGCCCTCCTATGAGCAGTACTTC.

This clone was detected a few times. The rearrangement links TRBV7-6 to TRBJ1-2; 10 bases line up with TRBD1. The length of the CDR3 is 15 residues. V lost 6 bases, J lost 4 bases, and 8 bases stayed unmatched. Germline assignment: CDR1 SGHVS and CDR2 FNYEAQ. The CDR3 region is CASSPRQGAAYGYTF. Here the CDR3 DNA reads TGTGCCAGCAGTCCGAGACAGGGGGCAGCCTATGGCTACACCTTC.

This rearrangement joins TRBV5-1 to TRBJ2-1, with D tentatively TRBD2 (5 bases). CDR3 length: 14 residues. Germline CDR1 SGHRS, CDR2 YFSETQ. V lost 1 base and J 7 bases, leaving 12 bases between the germline ends. DNA of the CDR3: TGCGCCAGCAGCTTGCCCACGACGGGGAATGAGCAGTTCTTC. Amino acid sequence: CASSLPTTGNEQFF.

The chain links TRBV5-5 to TRBJ2-1; maybe TRBD1 (5 bases). This CDR3 has 16 amino acids. CDR1 is SGHKS, CDR2 YYEKEE, per germline (reference sequence). Trimming pared 3 bases from V and 6 bases from J, leaving 19 bases between. CDR3 amino acids: CASSSNVGAPSNEQFF. The CDR3 DNA sequence: TGTGCCAGCAGCTCGAACGTAGGGGCCCCTTCCAATGAGCAGTTCTTC.

The rearrangement uses TRBV6-5 and TRBJ1-1; TRBD1 matches 9 bases. J was trimmed by 1 base and V by 4 bases; bases with no gene match: 1. Germline V lookup: CDR1 MNHEY, CDR2 SVGAGI. The CDR3 length is 14 residues. The chain's CDR3 is CASSWDRENTEAFF. In nucleotides, the CDR3 is TGTGCCAGCAGTTGGGACAGGGAGAACACTGAAGCTTTCTTT.

V usage is TRBV9 and J usage is TRBJ2-7; TRBD2 matches at 15 bases. With 4 bases clipped from V and 4 bases from J, the junction kept 6 bases outside the gene matches. The CDR3 is 16 residues long. The germline V gene has CDR1 SGDLS and CDR2 YYNGEE. Here the CDR3 reads CASSPGLAGGQYEQYF. The CDR3 DNA follows: TGTGCCAGCAGCCCCGGACTAGCGGGGGGGCAGTACGAGCAGTACTTC.

The chain couples TRBV30 to TRBJ2-7; 9 bases align to TRBD1. The CDR3 contains 16 residues. The germline gives CDR1 GTSNPN, CDR2 SVGIG (reference sequence). The J segment lost 6 bases and the V segment lost 1 base, leaving 13 bases of the junction unmatched. The CDR3 sequence: CAWSALRTGEGGEQYF. CDR3 nucleotide sequence: TGTGCCTGGAGTGCCCTACGGACAGGGGAGGGAGGCGAGCAGTACTTC.

This chain joins TRBV4-2 and TRBJ2-1; D is ambiguous. The CDR3 sequence is 16 residues long. Trimming took 1 base from V and 3 from J, leaving 13 bases between them. CDR1 LGHNA and CDR2 YNFKEQ come from the germline V gene. The CDR3: CASSQGGFKSYNEQFF. Written as DNA, the CDR3 is TGTGCCAGCAGCCAAGGCGGCTTCAAGAGCTACAATGAGCAGTTCTTC.

This rearrangement joins TRBV5-1 to TRBJ1-1, with D tentatively TRBD1 (6 bases). Trimming left V 0 bases short and J 2 bases short, with 11 bases between. Germline CDR1 is SGHRS and CDR2 is YFSETQ. The CDR3 loop spans 15 amino acids. The CDR3 bases are TGCGCCAGCAGCTTGGTAGGGGGACAAAACACTGAAGCTTTCTTT. This sequence encodes CASSLVGGQNTEAFF.

As for this clone: Sequence at one end of the junction differs from germline and may be a read error. The V and J genes are TRBV5-6 and TRBJ2-7; 8 bases are shared with TRBD1. This CDR3 spans 12 amino acids. The germline CDR1 and CDR2 sequences are SGHDT and YYEEEE. The CDR3 DNA reads as TGTGCCAGCAGCTCGGGGACAGGCCTCGAGGACTTC. It yields the protein CASSSGTGLEDF.